This T cell receptor beta chain originates from a study of control samples from healthy donors and cancer patients. Profiled with immunoSEQ multiplex PCR; TCRdb holds only in-frame clones, not every one. In the table there are around 120,000 clones, approximately 89% of which are singletons. Trimming removed 0 bases from V and 0 bases from J, with 20 bases in between. Germline-derived CDR1 and CDR2 are SGHAT and FQNNGV. The CDR3 runs to 20 residues. The TCR originated in a woman younger than 35 in good health. The sequenced sample consisted of blood. This sequence joins TRBV11-2 and TRBJ2-2; D is unclear. As DNA, the CDR3 is TGTGCCAGCAGCTTAGATCTCGGTCGCTCCCATCTTCCGAACACCGGGGAGCTGTTTTTT. Its protein product is CASSLDLGRSHLPNTGELFF. Looking up the rest from reference TRBV11-2 and TRBJ2-2 gives the full variable domain: EAGVAQSPRYKIIEKRQSVAFWCNPISGHATLYWYQQILGQGPKLLIQFQNNGVVDDSQLPKDRFSAERLKGVDSTLKIQPAKLEDSAVYLCASSLDLGRSHLPNTGELFFGEGSRLTVL.